This T cell receptor beta chain is drawn from a study of blood T cell repertoires in COVID-19. Study information: Spain, Italy and the United States supplied samples that represented acute and convalescent COVID-19.

Germline assignment: CDR1 SGHDT and CDR2 YYEEEE. This CDR3 is built from 13 residues. The V gene lost 4 bases and the J gene lost 5 bases, with 13 bases spanning the gap. As processed by the authors: Amplified reference gene primers provided the basis for estimating nucleated cell counts. Sequencing was performed with immunoSEQ multiplex PCR; in TCRdb, only in-frame clones are kept and a portion is missing. The V and J calls and clone size were taken over from that table, and D and trimming were inferred from the DNA. The table lists about 170,000 clones, approximately 82% of them singletons. The sample taken for sequencing was peripheral blood. The sequence derives from a woman of 80 years or more with acute or convalescent COVID-19. The chain couples TRBV5-6 to TRBJ2-7, with D possibly TRBD2 on 6 matching bases. For the CDR3, the DNA is TGTGCCAGCAGCGTCGGGAGACGGGACGAGCAGTACTTC. Translating gives CASSVGRRDEQYF.